These 26 T cell receptor beta chains originate from one sample sequenced in a study of blood T cell repertoires in COVID-19. Repertoires were generated with immunoSEQ multiplex PCR, while TCRdb's copy carries only in-frame clones and drops some. The table records around 150,000 clones, about nine tenths of them present only once. Sequencing was done on a sample of peripheral blood. Source of these receptors: a woman in her sixties with active or convalescent COVID-19.

The chain links TRBV6-4 to TRBJ2-2; D may be TRBD1 (6 bases). The germline V gene has CDR1 MRHNA and CDR2 SNTAGT. The V gene lost 4 bases and the J gene lost 5 bases, with 17 bases spanning the gap. The CDR3 runs to 16 residues. DNA for the CDR3: TGTGCCAGCAGTGCTTTATGGGGGCAAGAAACCGGGGAGCTGTTTTTT. It specifies CASSALWGQETGELFF.

This clone appeared a single time. This chain joins TRBV18 and TRBJ1-1, with D perhaps matching TRBD1 (6 bases). The germline gives CDR1 KGHSH, CDR2 LQKENI. V shed 6 bases and J shed 6 bases, with 11 bases lying between them. The CDR3 extends over 12 amino acids. CDR3 protein: CASSTGEAEAFF. CDR3 bases: TGTGCCAGCTCGACAGGAGAGGCTGAAGCTTTCTTT.

The chain uses TRBV19 and TRBJ1-3; TRBD1 agrees at 7 bases. V was clipped by 8 bases and J by 2 bases; unmatched bases: 15. Germline CDR1 LNHDA, CDR2 SQIVND (reference sequence). This CDR3 has 17 amino acids. The CDR3 DNA is TGTGCCAGTCTCCCCGAGACAGGGAACGGAGCTGGAAACACCATATATTTT. It translates to CASLPETGNGAGNTIYF.

This clone was seen just once. The genes are TRBV15 and TRBJ2-7; 9 positions agree with TRBD1. Per germline, CDR1 LNHNV and CDR2 YYDKDF (reference sequence). There are 14 residues in the CDR3. J was trimmed by 9 bases and V by 6 bases; bases with no gene match: 12. The CDR3 protein is CATSPGDRETGQYF. The DNA for the CDR3 is TGTGCCACCAGTCCTGGGGACAGGGAGACCGGGCAGTACTTC.

The chain uses TRBV6-2 or TRBV6-3 and TRBJ1-5, with TRBD1 matching over 7 bases. This CDR3 contains 15 residues. CDR1 is MNHEY and CDR2 is SVGEGT in the germline V gene. The ends lost 3 bases at V and 5 bases at J; junction bases unmatched: 7. The CDR3 is CASSYSGTEYQPQHF. CDR3 sequence (DNA): TGTGCCAGCAGTTATTCCGGGACAGAGTATCAGCCCCAGCATTTT.

The chain couples TRBV6-2 or TRBV6-3 to TRBJ1-1; a weak D match, TRBD1 (6 bases). The V end lost 5 bases, the J end lost 1 base, and 11 bases lay between the germline ends. This CDR3 has 14 amino acids. Per germline, CDR1 MNHEY and CDR2 SVGEGT. The CDR3 sequence is CASSTGFGNTEAFF. The CDR3 DNA sequence: TGTGCCAGCAGTACAGGGTTTGGGAACACTGAAGCTTTCTTT.

This chain links TRBV5-8 with TRBJ1-1; weak D call: TRBD1 (5 bases). The germline V gene has CDR1 SGHTS and CDR2 YDEGEE. The CDR3 is made up of 15 amino acids. Trimming took 1 base from V and 1 from J, leaving 11 bases between them. CDR3 sequence (DNA): TGTGCCAGCAGCTTGCAGGGCCTCGGGAACACTGAAGCTTTCTTT. This gives the protein CASSLQGLGNTEAFF.

This clone has a handful of counts. The rearrangement links TRBV7-2 to TRBJ1-4; D remains ambiguous. Germline V CDR1 and CDR2: SGHTA, FQGNSA. The CDR3 is made up of 16 amino acids. Trimming removed 0 bases at V and 0 bases at J, with 8 bases between. CDR3 nucleotide sequence: TGTGCCAGCAGCTTAGCTCGAGGGACAACTAATGAAAAACTGTTTTTT. This encodes CASSLARGTTNEKLFF. The whole variable domain, remainder taken from reference TRBV7-2 and TRBJ1-4, is GAGVSQSPSNKVTEKGKDVELRCDPISGHTALYWYRQSLGQGLEFLIYFQGNSAPDKSGLPSDRFSAERTGGSVSTLTIQRTQQEDSAVYLCASSLARGTTNEKLFFGSGTQLSVL.

This clone was observed a few times. The chain is built from TRBV7-2 and TRBJ1-3, with D possibly matching TRBD1 (5 bases). Per the germline V gene, CDR1 is SGHTA and CDR2 is FQGNSA. The V gene lost 1 base and the J gene lost 4 bases, with 5 bases spanning the gap. The CDR3 length is 13 residues. CDR3 region: CASSLGQGNTIYF. CDR3 nucleotides: TGTGCCAGCAGCTTAGGACAGGGAAACACCATATATTTT.

The genes are TRBV30 and TRBJ2-1, with a tentative D call TRBD2 (6 bases). Germline CDR1 is GTSNPN and CDR2 is SVGIG (reference sequence). The CDR3 contains 14 residues. The V end lost 3 bases, the J end lost 3 bases, and 12 bases lay between the germline ends. The CDR3 DNA reads TGTGCCTGGAGAGCCGGGACTGACTACAATGAGCAGTTCTTC. Protein sequence: CAWRAGTDYNEQFF. Full variable domain (missing parts from reference TRBV30 and TRBJ2-1): SQTIHQWPATLVQPVGSPLSLECTVEGTSNPNLYWYRQAAGRGLQLLFYSVGIGQISSEVPQNLSASRPQDRQFILSSKKLLLSDSGFYLCAWRAGTDYNEQFFGPGTRLTVL.

The gene calls are TRBV6-5 and TRBJ2-5; tentatively, D is TRBD2 (5 bases). The V gene's germline CDR1 is MNHEY and CDR2 SVGAGI. This CDR3 spans 13 amino acids. V was trimmed by 6 bases and J by 5 bases, leaving 13 bases between them. The CDR3 region has the DNA TGTGCCAGCAGCGCGGGCCTGGGGGAGACCCAGTACTTC. It is translated as CASSAGLGETQYF.

The chain is built from TRBV6-5 and TRBJ1-6; D possibly corresponds to TRBD1 (6 bases). Trimming took off 1 base at V and 3 bases at J, with 10 bases between the two ends. Per the germline V gene, CDR1 is MNHEY and CDR2 is SVGAGI. This CDR3 is 16 amino acids long. The CDR3 reads CASSYFQGYYNSPLHF. The CDR3 DNA reads as TGTGCCAGCAGTTACTTCCAGGGGTACTATAATTCACCCCTCCACTTT.

V gene TRBV4-3 combines with J gene TRBJ1-3, with 8 nucleotides matching TRBD1. The CDR3 contains 15 residues. The germline CDR1 and CDR2 sequences are LGHNA and YSLEER. V shed 2 bases, J shed 7 bases, and the junction held 7 bases outside the gene matches. DNA of the CDR3: TGCGCCAGCAGCCAACGGACAGGGAGTTGGAACACCATATATTTT. Its protein product is CASSQRTGSWNTIYF.

V is TRBV5-1 and J is TRBJ2-1; 7 bases match TRBD2. V trimming: 4 bases; J trimming: 4 bases; junction bases outside the gene matches: 8. The germline V gene encodes CDR1 SGHRS and CDR2 YFSETQ. The length of the CDR3 is 15 residues. The CDR3 sequence is CASSLLSGVYNEQFF. The CDR3 DNA reads TGCGCCAGCAGCCTGCTCAGCGGGGTTTACAATGAGCAGTTCTTC.

CDR3 bases: TGTGCCAGCTCACCAGTAAGGGGCGGAAACACCATATATTTT. It encodes CASSPVRGGNTIYF. The chain employs TRBV18 and TRBJ1-3; the D gene is possibly TRBD1 (5 bases). CDR3 length: 14 residues. Germline V gene data show CDR1 as KGHSH and CDR2 as LQKENI. The V end lost 2 bases, the J end lost 4 bases, and 9 bases lay between the germline ends.

V is TRBV2 and J is TRBJ1-6; no definite D call. With 2 bases removed from V and 1 base from J, the gap between germline ends came to 6 bases. Germline lookup yields CDR1 SNHLY and CDR2 FYNNEI. The CDR3 consists of 15 residues. DNA of the CDR3: TGTGCCAGCAGTGAATCGGGTTCCTATAATTCACCCCTCCACTTT. Its translation: CASSESGSYNSPLHF. The variable domain in full, completed from reference TRBV2 and TRBJ1-6, reads EPEVTQTPSHQVTQMGQEVILRCVPISNHLYFYWYRQILGQKVEFLVSFYNNEISEKSEIFDDQFSVERPDGSNFTLKIRSTKLEDSAMYFCASSESGSYNSPLHFGNGTRLTVT.

The rearrangement joins TRBV29-1 to TRBJ2-3; D perhaps matches TRBD2 (6 bases). This CDR3 has 14 amino acids. V shed 3 bases and J shed 2 bases, with 12 bases lying between them. The germline CDR1 and CDR2 sequences are SQVTM and ANQGSEA. The CDR3 region has the DNA TGCAGCGTTGACGGGCGCGGGAACACAGATACGCAGTATTTT. Its protein product is CSVDGRGNTDTQYF.

The chain links TRBV7-9 to TRBJ1-2, with D unresolved. There are 14 residues in the CDR3. V was cut by 2 bases and J by 0 bases, with 7 bases left in between. CDR1 is SEHNR, CDR2 FQNEAQ, per germline (reference sequence). CDR3 amino acids: CASSLSPANYGYTF. DNA of the CDR3: TGTGCCAGCAGCTTATCTCCGGCTAACTATGGCTACACCTTC.

The chain has TRBV2 and TRBJ2-1; 9 positions match TRBD1. V lost 3 bases and J lost 2; bases outside the gene matches: 2. The germline CDR1 and CDR2 sequences are SNHLY and FYNNEI. This CDR3 comprises 15 residues. The CDR3 sequence: CASSEDRGTYNEQFF. The CDR3 nucleotides read TGTGCCAGCAGTGAGGACAGGGGCACCTACAATGAGCAGTTCTTC.

The genes are TRBV3-1 (or the pseudogene TRBV3-2) and TRBJ1-1; a possible D gene is TRBD1 (6 bases). V was trimmed by 10 bases and J by 4 bases, leaving 13 bases between them. The germline V gene has CDR1 LGHDT and CDR2 YNNKEL (reference sequence). CDR3 length: 12 amino acids. For the CDR3, the DNA is TGTGCCACCAGGGGTGGAGGCACTGAAGCTTTCTTT. This encodes CATRGGGTEAFF.

The CDR3 sequence: CASSFRQVTEAFF. In nucleotides, the CDR3 is TGTGCCAGCAGTTTTCGACAGGTCACTGAAGCTTTCTTT. The chain has TRBV6-5 and TRBJ1-1; D possibly corresponds to TRBD1 (6 bases). Trimming left V 4 bases short and J 4 bases short, with 10 bases between. The V gene's germline CDR1 is MNHEY and CDR2 SVGAGI. The CDR3 has 13 residues.

Ten or more counts support this clone. The CDR3 sequence is CASSLGKKLAGASYNEQFF. The CDR3 DNA sequence: TGTGCCAGCAGCTTAGGGAAAAAACTAGCGGGGGCTTCCTACAATGAGCAGTTCTTC. This chain links TRBV7-6 with TRBJ2-1, with 11 positions matching TRBD2. The CDR3 totals 19 residues. The germline gives CDR1 SGHVS, CDR2 FNYEAQ. The V gene end was trimmed by 1 base and the J gene end by 1 base; junction bases not matched to a gene: 9.

DNA of the CDR3: TGCGCCAGCAGCTTGGCCAGGGGCCCCTCCTACGAGCAGTACTTC. As protein: CASSLARGPSYEQYF. This sequence joins TRBV5-1 and TRBJ2-7; D is possibly TRBD1 (6 bases). Trimming shortened V by 0 bases and J by 0 bases, and 10 bases separated the two germline ends. This CDR3 spans 15 amino acids. Germline CDR1 and CDR2: SGHRS and YFSETQ.

This chain connects TRBV5-1 to TRBJ2-4, with 8 bases lining up with TRBD1. This CDR3 has 13 residues. The V gene's germline CDR1 is SGHRS and CDR2 YFSETQ. The V and J ends lost 4 bases and 8 bases, in that order; junction bases with no gene match: 5. The CDR3 DNA is TGCGCCAGCAGCGCCGGACAGGGTCACATTCAGTACTTC. Protein product: CASSAGQGHIQYF.

CDR3 residues: CASSLKASTDTQYF. CDR3 sequence (DNA): TGTGCCAGCAGCTTAAAAGCCAGCACAGATACGCAGTATTTT. This chain uses TRBV7-6 with TRBJ2-3; no reliable D call. Germline V lookup: CDR1 SGHVS, CDR2 FNYEAQ. The CDR3 length is 14 residues. V shed 2 bases and J shed 0 bases, with 6 bases lying between them.

This clone was seen once. This CDR3 is also generated by other DNA sequences in the sample. The chain joins TRBV6-2 or TRBV6-3 to TRBJ1-5; D is undetermined. V was pared by 1 base and J by 4 bases, with 8 bases between. Germline V gene data show CDR1 as MNHEY and CDR2 as SVGEGT. This CDR3 comprises 14 residues. The CDR3 DNA reads TGTGCCAGCAGTTACTTCGGGGTAAATCAGCCCCAGCATTTT. Its protein is CASSYFGVNQPQHF.